This TCR beta chain stems from a study of shared clonotypes between healthy human individuals. Study-level results: Lower generation probabilities were found for non-shared clonotypes than for those shared by all four donors.

This clone was counted a few times. What it recognizes is unknown. Germline V gene lookup returns CDR1 GTSNPN and CDR2 SVGIG (reference sequence). V was trimmed by 1 base and J by 3 bases, leaving 7 bases between them. This CDR3 has 13 residues. TCRdb's table, derived via immunoSEQ multiplex PCR, lists solely in-frame clones and lacks some. The table lists about 1 million clones, more than 60% of them singletons. The sample was memory CD4+ T cells sorted from blood. Stated subset: CD45RA-negative fraction. This TCR was sampled from a man aged 18 to 35 in good health. V usage is TRBV30 and J usage is TRBJ1-5; D not certain. The CDR3 DNA sequence: TGTGCCTGGAGTGACGGTATCAATCAGCCCCAGCATTTT. Protein product: CAWSDGINQPQHF. The variable domain in full, with the rest retrieved from reference TRBV30 and TRBJ1-5, is SQTIHQWPATLVQPVGSPLSLECTVEGTSNPNLYWYRQAAGRGLQLLFYSVGIGQISSEVPQNLSASRPQDRQFILSSKKLLLSDSGFYLCAWSDGINQPQHFGDGTRLSIL.